These 28 T cell receptor beta chains share one sample of origin, sequenced in a study of shared clonotypes between healthy human individuals. Positively selected for CCR7, the CD45RO-negative cells used as naive CD8 cells excluded terminally differentiated effector memory CD45RA+ cells. The table came from immunoSEQ multiplex PCR; TCRdb's copy has only in-frame clones and leaves some out. The data show more than 2 million clones, with roughly 93% seen just once and around 1.7% held by the top ten. Sample: naive CD8+ T cells from PBMCs. The origin of the receptors is a man aged 18 to 30 in good health. Some clones in this sample may be carry-over from other donors' samples.

The chain is built from TRBV5-6 and TRBJ2-5; 13 bases fit TRBD2. CDR1 and CDR2 (germline): SGHDT, YYEEEE. The CDR3 spans 17 residues. Germline trimming cut 4 bases from V and 4 bases from J; bases unmatched to any gene: 10. The CDR3 protein is CASSPDGTSGITETQYF. As DNA, the CDR3 is TGTGCCAGCAGCCCTGACGGGACTAGCGGGATCACAGAGACCCAGTACTTC. Filled out from reference TRBV5-6 and TRBJ2-5, the complete variable domain reads DAGVTQSPTHLIKTRGQQVTLRCSPKSGHDTVSWYQQALGQGPQFIFQYYEEEERQRGNFPDRFSGHQFPNYSSELNVNALLLGDSALYLCASSPDGTSGITETQYFGPGTRLLVL.

This clone was found once. Other DNA sequences in this specimen translate into the identical CDR3. The chain's CDR3 is CASSLSSATEAFF. The DNA of the CDR3 is TGTGCCAGCAGCCTTAGCTCGGCCACTGAAGCTTTCTTT. This chain links TRBV7-9 with TRBJ1-1; D unresolved. V was trimmed by 5 bases and J by 4 bases, leaving 11 bases between them. Germline CDR1 is SEHNR and CDR2 is FQNEAQ (reference sequence). The CDR3 runs 13 residues.

The CDR3 protein is CASSSHRDRDGDEKLFF. The CDR3 DNA sequence: TGTGCCAGCAGCTCCCATCGGGACAGGGACGGAGATGAAAAACTGTTTTTT. The chain recombines TRBV5-8 with TRBJ1-4; TRBD1 agrees at 9 bases. The V gene end was trimmed by 3 bases and the J gene end by 6 bases; junction bases not matched to a gene: 12. The CDR3 loop spans 17 amino acids. Germline CDR1 and CDR2: SGHTS and YDEGEE.

The chain joins TRBV4-2 to TRBJ1-3, with D uncertain. Germline values: CDR1 LGHNA, CDR2 YNFKEQ. CDR3 length: 17 amino acids. Trimming removed 1 base at V and 0 bases at J, with 13 bases between. The CDR3: CASSQVETDRSGNTIYF. CDR3 in DNA: TGTGCCAGCAGCCAAGTAGAAACCGATCGCTCTGGAAACACCATATATTTT.

This clone was observed a few times. The chain has TRBV28 and TRBJ1-1; D is uncertain. Germline CDR1 and CDR2: MDHEN and SYDVKM. The CDR3 runs to 14 residues. V was shortened by 4 bases and J by 0 bases, with 9 bases between the two germline ends. In DNA, the CDR3 is TGTGCCAGCAGTTCAGTCCGGTTGAACACTGAAGCTTTCTTT. Translating gives CASSSVRLNTEAFF.

This chain links TRBV21-1 with TRBJ1-5; the table assigns TRBD1, which was not confirmed against the DNA. TRBV21-1 is a documented pseudogene. CDR3 length: 18 amino acids. The CDR3 coding sequence is TGTGCCAGCATGGAGAGTACGATAGGGACAGATAGCAATCAGCCCCAGCATTTT. Protein: CASMESTIGTDSNQPQHF.

This sequence joins TRBV28 and TRBJ2-5; tentatively, D is TRBD1 or TRBD2 (5 bases each). The V and J ends lost 7 bases and 5 bases respectively, with 17 bases between them. This CDR3 is built from 14 residues. Germline V gene sequence: CDR1 MDHEN, CDR2 SYDVKM. CDR3 sequence: CASTVRGPWETQYF. The CDR3 nucleotides read TGTGCCAGCACCGTCCGGGGCCCGTGGGAGACCCAGTACTTC.

The gene calls are TRBV13 and TRBJ2-1; TRBD2 aligns across 9 bases. Germline loops: CDR1 PRHDT, CDR2 FYEKMQ (reference sequence). V lost 2 bases and J lost 8; bases outside the gene matches: 7. This CDR3 spans 15 amino acids. CDR3 amino acids: CASSLRLAGLDEQFF. CDR3 nucleotides: TGTGCCAGCAGCTTACGCCTAGCGGGATTGGATGAGCAGTTCTTC.

The genes are TRBV6-1 and TRBJ2-5; TRBD1 aligns across 9 bases. V shed 2 bases, J shed 5 bases, and the junction held 3 bases outside the gene matches. Germline V lookup: CDR1 MNHNS, CDR2 SASEGT. The CDR3 covers 14 residues. The CDR3 DNA follows: TGTGCCAGCAGTGAATATGGGACAGGGGAGACCCAGTACTTC. It encodes CASSEYGTGETQYF.

The chain has TRBV2 and TRBJ2-1, with a weak D call TRBD1 (6 bases). Germline V gene data show CDR1 as SNHLY and CDR2 as FYNNEI. V shed 6 bases and J shed 1 base, with 19 bases lying between them. The CDR3 runs to 17 residues. CDR3: CASRTGMTAPSYNEQFF. CDR3 nucleotide sequence: TGTGCCAGCAGAACAGGGATGACCGCGCCGTCCTACAATGAGCAGTTCTTC. The variable domain in full, completed from reference TRBV2 and TRBJ2-1, reads EPEVTQTPSHQVTQMGQEVILRCVPISNHLYFYWYRQILGQKVEFLVSFYNNEISEKSEIFDDQFSVERPDGSNFTLKIRSTKLEDSAMYFCASRTGMTAPSYNEQFFGPGTRLTVL.

The rearrangement joins TRBV15 to TRBJ2-7; tentatively, D is TRBD1 (7 bases). This CDR3 comprises 15 residues. Per germline, CDR1 LNHNV and CDR2 YYDKDF (reference sequence). V lost 3 bases and J lost 1, with 13 bases in between. The CDR3 sequence: CATSRWAGGSYEQYF. The CDR3 DNA reads TGTGCCACCAGCAGGTGGGCAGGGGGGTCCTACGAGCAGTACTTC.

This chain uses TRBV19 with TRBJ2-2; 9 nucleotides align to TRBD1. The J segment lost 4 bases and the V segment lost 5 bases, leaving 5 bases of the junction unmatched. The germline V gene encodes CDR1 LNHDA and CDR2 SQIVND (reference sequence). The CDR3 contains 15 residues. The CDR3, as DNA: TGTGCCAGTAGTGACAGGGGGAGCGTCACCGGGGAGCTGTTTTTT. Protein: CASSDRGSVTGELFF.

The chain joins TRBV5-1 to TRBJ1-2, with a weak D call TRBD1 (6 bases). Germline-derived CDR1 and CDR2 are SGHRS and YFSETQ. This CDR3 has 14 residues. Trimming removed 4 bases from V and 4 bases from J, with 14 bases in between. CDR3 in amino acids: CASSGQGNVYGYTF. The CDR3 DNA reads TGCGCCAGCAGCGGGCAGGGGAACGTCTATGGCTACACCTTC.

The chain has TRBV9 and TRBJ1-1; possibly TRBD1 for D (5 bases). This CDR3 has 15 amino acids. In germline, CDR1 is SGDLS, CDR2 YYNGEE. The V end was cut by 3 bases, the J end by 1 base, with 13 bases between. CDR3 sequence: CASSASRGPNTEAFF. The CDR3, as DNA: TGTGCCAGCAGCGCATCTAGGGGCCCGAACACTGAAGCTTTCTTT.

The rearrangement links TRBV6-1 to TRBJ2-2; no firm D call. CDR1 and CDR2 (germline): MNHNS, SASEGT. The CDR3 is 14 residues long. The CDR3, as DNA: TGTGCTAATAGCAAAGGAAGGTACACCGGGGAGCTGTTTTTT. This sequence encodes CANSKGRYTGELFF.

About this clone: The sample contains more than one DNA sequence encoding this CDR3. The chain uses TRBV28 and TRBJ2-1; D uncertain. Trimming took off 2 bases at V and 6 bases at J, with 8 bases between the two ends. Per germline, CDR1 MDHEN and CDR2 SYDVKM. This CDR3 has 13 residues. The CDR3 coding sequence is TGTGCCAGCAGTTTAGGCCTAAGCAATGAGCAGTTCTTC. Translation: CASSLGLSNEQFF.

Remarks on this clone: This specimen includes other DNA sequences encoding the same CDR3. The V gene is TRBV28, the J gene TRBJ2-7; D call uncertain. Trimming cost V 5 bases and J 0 bases, with 11 bases left between them. The germline CDR1 and CDR2 sequences are MDHEN and SYDVKM. This CDR3 has 14 amino acids. CDR3 sequence: CASSQTGSSYEQYF. CDR3 DNA: TGTGCCAGCAGTCAGACGGGTAGCTCCTACGAGCAGTACTTC. The entire variable domain, with the rest obtained from reference TRBV28 and TRBJ2-7, is as follows: DVKVTQSSRYLVKRTGEKVFLECVQDMDHENMFWYRQDPGLGLRLIYFSYDVKMKEKGDIPEGYSVSREKKERFSLILESASTNQTSMYLCASSQTGSSYEQYFGPGTRLTVT.

This chain's CDR3 is CASSSKNSGRALNEQFF. The CDR3 nucleotides read TGTGCCAGCAGCTCTAAAAATAGCGGGAGGGCCCTCAATGAGCAGTTCTTC. The chain employs TRBV7-9 and TRBJ2-1; TRBD2 aligns across 11 bases. V gave up 4 bases and J gave up 6 bases; unmatched junction bases: 11. From germline, CDR1 is SEHNR and CDR2 FQNEAQ (reference sequence). The CDR3 is 17 residues long.

J is TRBJ2-3 and V is TRBV13; D call uncertain. V lost 4 bases and J 9 bases, leaving 20 bases between the germline ends. CDR1 is PRHDT and CDR2 is FYEKMQ in the germline V gene (reference sequence). This CDR3 spans 15 amino acids. CDR3 loop: CASSSRSIIDQTQYF. The CDR3 region has the DNA TGTGCCAGCAGCTCAAGATCAATCATAGACCAGACGCAGTATTTT.

Concerning this clone: This sample also contains other DNA sequences that code for the same CDR3. The gene calls are TRBV7-9 and TRBJ2-4; D could derive from TRBD1 or TRBD2 (5 bases each). The germline gives CDR1 SEHNR, CDR2 FQNEAQ (reference sequence). This CDR3 is 14 amino acids long. V was shortened by 5 bases and J by 4 bases, with 12 bases between the two germline ends. The CDR3 reads CASSPGTGKNIQYF. The DNA for the CDR3 is TGTGCCAGCAGCCCCGGGACGGGGAAAAACATTCAGTACTTC.

This clone showed up just once. The V call is TRBV9, the J call TRBJ2-2, with 16 positions matching TRBD2. The length of the CDR3 is 19 residues. V shed 3 bases, J shed 4 bases, and the junction held 9 bases outside the gene matches. The germline gives CDR1 SGDLS, CDR2 YYNGEE. CDR3 loop: CASSGPGTSGRAITGELFF. Here the CDR3 DNA reads TGTGCCAGCAGCGGGCCCGGGACTAGCGGGAGGGCGATCACCGGGGAGCTGTTTTTT.

The gene calls are TRBV9 and TRBJ2-1, with D possibly called TRBD1 or TRBD2 (5 bases each). This CDR3 is built from 14 residues. Deletions cut 4 bases from V and 5 bases from J, with 13 bases between. CDR1 and CDR2 (germline): SGDLS, YYNGEE. For the CDR3, the DNA is TGTGCCAGCAGCCCGGGACCCCCCAACAATGAGCAGTTCTTC. Its protein is CASSPGPPNNEQFF.

This clone has more than one count but fewer than ten. Other DNA sequences in this sample translate to the same CDR3. The chain joins TRBV9 to TRBJ2-7; 8 nucleotides line up with TRBD1. Trimming at V came to 3 bases and at J to 2 bases, leaving 4 bases not matched to a gene. Germline V gene lookup returns CDR1 SGDLS and CDR2 YYNGEE. The CDR3 contains 14 residues. The CDR3 is CASSAGTGPYEQYF. The CDR3 region has the DNA TGTGCCAGCAGCGCCGGGACAGGACCCTACGAGCAGTACTTC.

The V call is TRBV20-1, the J call TRBJ2-7, with no clear D. Germline lookup yields CDR1 DFQATT and CDR2 SNEGSKA (reference sequence). Trimming removed 0 bases at V and 9 bases at J, with 9 bases between. CDR3 size: 11 residues. This CDR3 reads CSARESGRQYF. For the CDR3, the DNA is TGCAGTGCTAGAGAAAGTGGTCGGCAGTACTTC.

V usage is TRBV11-2 and J usage is TRBJ2-7; the match to TRBD1 covers 10 bases. There are 15 residues in the CDR3. Germline lookup yields CDR1 SGHAT and CDR2 FQNNGV. The junction had 8 bases not matched to a gene; V was cut back by 6 bases and J by 3 bases. The CDR3 is CASRGQGQPLYEQYF. CDR3 coding DNA: TGTGCCAGCAGGGGACAGGGGCAGCCTCTCTACGAGCAGTACTTC.

This chain connects TRBV11-3 to TRBJ2-5; possibly TRBD2 for D (6 bases). Germline lookup yields CDR1 SGHNT and CDR2 YENEEA. With 1 base removed from V and 4 bases from J, the gap between germline ends came to 10 bases. The CDR3 spans 14 residues. CDR3 loop: CASSLGRDRETQYF. CDR3 bases: TGTGCCAGCAGCTTAGGGAGGGATAGAGAGACCCAGTACTTC.

This chain joins TRBV6-4 and TRBJ2-2; 11 nucleotides match TRBD2. The CDR3 has 16 amino acids. The germline CDR1 and CDR2 sequences are MRHNA and SNTAGT. The V and J ends lost 6 bases and 2 bases, in that order; junction bases with no gene match: 5. CDR3 coding DNA: TGTGCCAGCAGCATACTAGCGGGAGTAAACACCGGGGAGCTGTTTTTT. This codes for CASSILAGVNTGELFF.

The V gene is TRBV6-5, the J gene TRBJ1-1, with D hard to call. Germline V gene data show CDR1 as MNHEY and CDR2 as SVGAGI. The CDR3 extends over 15 amino acids. Deletions cut 4 bases from V and 0 bases from J, with 12 bases between. Written as DNA, the CDR3 is TGTGCCAGCAGTTCGCTAGGAGAGATGAACACTGAAGCTTTCTTT. Its protein product is CASSSLGEMNTEAFF.